Presented here are 22 T cell receptor beta chains from one specimen sequenced in a study of blood T cell repertoires in COVID-19. Sequencing was performed with immunoSEQ multiplex PCR; in TCRdb, only in-frame clones are kept and a portion is missing. The sample includes 140,000 to 150,000 clones, about 82% seen only once; the top ten take 2.5% to 3%. What was sequenced was peripheral blood. These receptors were taken from a middle-aged woman with active or convalescent COVID-19.

The CDR3 loop reads CASTLQGTGGYTF. The CDR3 DNA sequence: TGTGCCAGCACCCTCCAGGGGACGGGTGGCTACACCTTC. This rearrangement joins TRBV7-2 to TRBJ1-2; a weak D match, TRBD1 (6 bases). Germline CDR1 reads SGHTA; CDR2 reads FQGNSA. The V and J ends lost 7 bases and 7 bases respectively, with 16 bases between them. The CDR3 sequence is 13 residues long.

The rearrangement links TRBV7-2 to TRBJ2-2, with 8 bases fitting TRBD1. The CDR3 sequence is 14 residues long. V was clipped by 5 bases and J by 6 bases; unmatched bases: 5. The germline gives CDR1 SGHTA, CDR2 FQGNSA. CDR3 bases: TGTGCCAGCAGCGCAATACAGGGGGCCGGGGAGCTGTTTTTT. Translated: CASSAIQGAGELFF.

The V and J genes are TRBV10-3 and TRBJ2-7, with a weak D call TRBD2 (6 bases). Per the germline V gene, CDR1 is ENHRY and CDR2 is SYGVKD. The V end was cut by 5 bases, the J end by 2 bases, with 16 bases between. This CDR3 has 15 amino acids. CDR3 DNA sequence: TGTGCCATCAGTCCTAATAAGGGAGGAACCTACGAGCAGTACTTC. Protein: CAISPNKGGTYEQYF.

This chain links TRBV6-5 with TRBJ2-7; 9 nucleotides line up with TRBD1. J was trimmed by 4 bases and V by 0 bases; bases with no gene match: 7. Germline-derived CDR1 and CDR2 are MNHEY and SVGAGI. The CDR3 sequence is 16 residues long. CDR3 DNA: TGTGCCAGCAGTTACTCCCTAACAGGGGGCGGGTACGAGCAGTACTTC. Its protein product is CASSYSLTGGGYEQYF.

The rearrangement joins TRBV7-9 to TRBJ1-5; perhaps TRBD1 as D (5 bases). The V end was cut by 3 bases, the J end by 1 base, with 10 bases between. The germline V gene encodes CDR1 SEHNR and CDR2 FQNEAQ (reference sequence). The length of the CDR3 is 15 residues. The CDR3 DNA reads as TGTGCCAGCAGCTTGGCGACAGAAAGCAATCAGCCCCAGCATTTT. It translates to CASSLATESNQPQHF.

This chain links TRBV7-9 with TRBJ1-6, with TRBD1 as a possible D gene (5 bases). Germline assignment: CDR1 SEHNR and CDR2 FQNEAQ (reference sequence). The CDR3 runs 14 residues. Trimming pared 5 bases from V and 14 bases from J, leaving 19 bases between. The CDR3 bases are TGTGCCAGCAGCGCGGGGACGATCCACGGGGCCCTCCACTTT. Amino acid sequence: CASSAGTIHGALHF.

The chain uses TRBV5-1 and TRBJ1-6, with 8 bases identical to TRBD1. V was clipped by 3 bases and J by 8 bases; unmatched bases: 7. This CDR3 is 15 amino acids long. Germline loops: CDR1 SGHRS, CDR2 YFSETQ. CDR3 DNA: TGCGCCAGCAGCTCGGAAACGGGACAGGATTCACCCCTCCACTTT. Translated: CASSSETGQDSPLHF.

The chain recombines TRBV3-1 (or the pseudogene TRBV3-2) with TRBJ1-1, with 9 bases identical to TRBD1. V dropped 1 base and J dropped 10; count of bases not matched to a gene: 10. Per the germline V gene, CDR1 is LGHDT and CDR2 is YNNKEL (reference sequence). The CDR3 length is 15 residues. The chain's CDR3 is CASSQAGQGIKRAFF. DNA of the CDR3: TGTGCCAGCAGCCAAGCGGGACAGGGAATTAAGCGAGCTTTCTTT.

V gene TRBV29-1 combines with J gene TRBJ2-5; possibly TRBD2 for D (5 bases). The germline V and J ends were trimmed by 4 bases and 2 bases, with 8 bases remaining between them. CDR1 and CDR2 (germline): SQVTM, ANQGSEA. The CDR3 sequence is 12 residues long. The CDR3 DNA reads TGCAGCGTTGCGGGGATACAAGAGACCCAGTACTTC. This encodes CSVAGIQETQYF.

A word on this clone: The sample has other DNA sequences that encode this CDR3 too. V gene TRBV3-1 (or the pseudogene TRBV3-2) combines with J gene TRBJ1-2, with D unresolved. CDR3 size: 13 residues. Trimming took off 2 bases at V and 5 bases at J, with 9 bases between the two ends. The germline gives CDR1 LGHDT, CDR2 YNNKEL (reference sequence). CDR3 in amino acids: CASSQTTGYGYTF. The CDR3 DNA sequence: TGTGCCAGCAGCCAAACGACGGGATATGGCTACACCTTC.

The J gene is TRBJ1-6, the V gene TRBV30; D unresolved. The germline V gene encodes CDR1 GTSNPN and CDR2 SVGIG (reference sequence). The ends were cut back, 0 bases at V and 4 bases at J, with 10 bases in the middle. This CDR3 contains 15 residues. The CDR3 spells CAWSVLGSYNSPLHF. Here the CDR3 DNA reads TGTGCCTGGAGTGTACTGGGCAGTTATAATTCACCCCTCCACTTT. Full variable domain (remainder filled in from reference TRBV30 and TRBJ1-6): SQTIHQWPATLVQPVGSPLSLECTVEGTSNPNLYWYRQAAGRGLQLLFYSVGIGQISSEVPQNLSASRPQDRQFILSSKKLLLSDSGFYLCAWSVLGSYNSPLHFGNGTRLTVT.

The chain's CDR3 is CASSQGGALAGAHSTQYF. CDR3 nucleotides: TGTGCCAGCAGCCAAGGGGGGGCACTAGCGGGTGCGCACTCTACGCAGTATTTT. This chain joins TRBV3-1 (or the pseudogene TRBV3-2) and TRBJ2-3, with TRBD2 matching 9 bases. The V gene's germline CDR1 is LGHDT and CDR2 YNNKEL (reference sequence). CDR3 length equals 18 residues. J gave up 8 bases and V 1 base, and 16 bases lay outside the gene matches.

The rearrangement links TRBV9 to TRBJ1-1; 8 nucleotides align to TRBD1. Germline trimming cut 4 bases from V and 4 bases from J; bases unmatched to any gene: 9. Germline CDR1 SGDLS, CDR2 YYNGEE. The CDR3 length is 15 residues. The CDR3 nucleotides are TGTGCCAGCAGCCCTCAGGACAGGGTGCGCACTGAAGCTTTCTTT. Translated, it gives CASSPQDRVRTEAFF.

This clone was picked up a small number of times. This sequence joins TRBV6-6 and TRBJ2-7; a possible D gene is TRBD2 (6 bases). The germline gives CDR1 MNHNY, CDR2 SVGAGI (reference sequence). The V gene lost 2 bases and the J gene lost 7 bases, with 12 bases spanning the gap. The CDR3 sequence is 13 residues long. The DNA for the CDR3 is TGTGCCAGCAGTTACGCGGGGACTCCAGAGCAGTACTTC. This codes for CASSYAGTPEQYF.

The chain uses TRBV6-6 and TRBJ1-2, with TRBD1 matching over 8 bases. Looked up from germline, CDR1 is MNHNY and CDR2 is SVGAGI (reference sequence). This CDR3 is 13 amino acids long. V trimming: 9 bases; J trimming: 4 bases; junction bases outside the gene matches: 7. The CDR3 sequence is CASTGQGGYGYTF. CDR3 in DNA: TGTGCCAGTACCGGACAGGGAGGCTATGGCTACACCTTC.

This clone was detected a few times. The V gene is TRBV6-6, the J gene TRBJ2-1; 8 bases match TRBD1. With V trimmed by 5 bases and J by 0 bases, 18 bases remained unmatched. The germline V gene encodes CDR1 MNHNY and CDR2 SVGAGI (reference sequence). CDR3 length: 20 residues. Here the CDR3 reads CASSRRRGHSTGVSYNEQFF. The CDR3 bases are TGTGCCAGCAGTCGTCGCAGAGGTCATTCGACAGGGGTCTCCTACAATGAGCAGTTCTTC.

The chain couples TRBV10-2 to TRBJ1-4; D perhaps matches TRBD1 (6 bases). The CDR3 is made up of 13 amino acids. The germline V gene encodes CDR1 WSHSY and CDR2 SAAADI. Trimming cost V 8 bases and J 3 bases, with 10 bases left between them. In DNA, the CDR3 is TGCGCCAGCGCAGGGGCGGCTAATGAAAAACTGTTTTTT. This codes for CASAGAANEKLFF.

This chain joins TRBV6-5 and TRBJ1-5; possible D gene TRBD1, 6 bases. The CDR3 loop spans 12 amino acids. Germline CDR1 is MNHEY and CDR2 is SVGAGI. V shed 8 bases and J shed 6 bases, with 11 bases lying between them. The CDR3 DNA reads TGTGCCAGCGGGGGAGGGGGTCAGCCCCAGCATTTT. Its protein is CASGGGGQPQHF.

The chain links TRBV19 to TRBJ1-6; D remains ambiguous. The CDR3 spans 15 residues. CDR1 is LNHDA, CDR2 SQIVND, per germline (reference sequence). Trimming left V 6 bases short and J 9 bases short, with 18 bases between. CDR3: CASRRRGVEGSPLHF. The CDR3 DNA is TGTGCCAGTAGACGGAGAGGTGTCGAGGGTTCACCCCTCCACTTT.

Turning to this clone: An end of the junction does not agree with germline; a read error may underlie this. CDR3 loop: CASSLGLAPGVETQYF. Here the CDR3 DNA reads TGTGCTAGCAGCCTGGGACTAGCCCCAGGGGTAGAGACCCAGTACTTC. This chain connects TRBV7-7 to TRBJ2-5, with 9 bases lining up with TRBD2. The germline V gene encodes CDR1 SSHAT and CDR2 FNYEAQ (reference sequence). The CDR3 has 16 residues.

The chain couples TRBV28 to TRBJ1-2; D uncertain. Trimming removed 4 bases from V and 8 bases from J, with 14 bases in between. The CDR3 consists of 13 residues. Germline V CDR1 and CDR2: MDHEN, SYDVKM. CDR3 protein: CASSSPPRRGYTF. The DNA for the CDR3 is TGTGCCAGCAGTTCCCCACCGAGGCGAGGCTACACCTTC.

This clone occurred a few times. The chain couples TRBV27 to TRBJ1-1; TRBD1 might be the D (6 bases). Trimming cost V 3 bases and J 7 bases, with 15 bases left between them. Germline loops: CDR1 MNHEY, CDR2 SMNVEV (reference sequence). This CDR3 has 14 residues. Here the CDR3 DNA reads TGTGCCAGCAGTTTCCTTGGGACATCTATTGAAGCTTTCTTT. Amino acid sequence: CASSFLGTSIEAFF.